A selection of T cell receptor beta chains follows, all from one sample in a study of OX40 agonist ivuxolimab in advanced cancers. Using immunoSEQ multiplex PCR, the repertoire was profiled, and TCRdb retains in-frame clones only, with some absent. In the table there are approximately 69,000 clones, 80% to 90% of which are singletons. The input for sequencing was CD4+ or CD8+ T cells sorted from blood, taken in a trial of the OX40 agonist ivuxolimab. The receptor set was obtained from an adult with an advanced solid tumor such as melanoma, head and neck, liver or kidney cancer. Each CDR3 is given without its conserved first and last residue.

j_call v_call cdr3_aa
TRBJ2-1 TRBV7-8 ASTLGGQSSYNEQF
TRBJ1-5 TRBV27 ASRDPSGSNQPQH
TRBJ1-4 TRBV11-2 ASSPQGRGREKLF
TRBJ2-4 TRBV10-2 ASSPRGAKNIQY
TRBJ1-5 TRBV2 ASTPLRGGRNQPQH
TRBJ2-3 TRBV4-3 ASSQEVREGDTQY
TRBJ1-4 TRBV7-9 ASSLGAGGEKLF
TRBJ1-2 TRBV10-3 AISGDIYRYGYT
TRBJ2-3 TRBV9 ASRRTSGGSSTDTQY
TRBJ1-5 TRBV19 ASSKGQRDQPQH
TRBJ2-7 TRBV6-6 ASSDAQDYEQY
TRBJ1-1 TRBV7-9 ASSLGQGMNTEAF
TRBJ2-3 TRBV6-5 ASSYYSGGSTDTQY
TRBJ2-2 TRBV9 ASSVNPRTSGRAGELF
TRBJ1-4 TRBV27 ASSDRGWANEKLF
TRBJ1-2 TRBV28 ASSLSANYGYT
TRBJ2-5 TRBV5-1 ASSSGLAGALTQETQY
TRBJ2-7 TRBV30 AWSRPGTGGYEQY
TRBJ2-3 TRBV5-6 ASSLVGRWADTQY
TRBJ1-6 TRBV19 ASTAGLSWALH
TRBJ1-3 TRBV5-6 ASSLGTGAYFSGNTIY
TRBJ1-2 TRBV27 ASSLRSQAYGYT
TRBJ2-3 TRBV5-4 ASSLIGVPKSTDTQY
TRBJ2-1 TRBV21-1 ASSEETSGSYNEQF
TRBJ2-3 TRBV9 ASSAGLAGVGTDTQY
TRBJ1-1 TRBV10-3 AISEWEGRASTEAF
TRBJ2-1 TRBV7-8 ASSTTRDTTSGVRYNEQF
TRBJ2-5 TRBV5-1 ASSSGRGQETQY
TRBJ1-2 TRBV19 ASSTRQGGNYGYT
TRBJ1-4 TRBV28 ATGEALREKLF
TRBJ1-4 TRBV19 ASSIVNEKLF